These 23 T cell receptor beta chains were all obtained from the same sample, sequenced in a study of T cells in Graves' hyperthyroidism and ophthalmopathy (dated by TCRdb to the late 2010s). The protocol used for the library was multiplex PCR. Sequencing was carried out with an Illumina HiSeq 2000. The TCR beta CDR3 regions were amplified from RNA transcripts. The TCR CDR3 was subjected to a first round of RT-PCR using the HTBI primer set and the Qiagen OneStep RT-PCR kit. TCRdb trimmed the raw reads at Q25, called clones with MiXCR and kept productive beta chains. Each CDR3 protein gets just one entry, which takes the most common genes and DNA from the rows behind it. The sample data list more than 350,000 distinct CDR3 sequences, and 13% to 15% of these were observed just once. In total, the top ten clones hold roughly 19% of the sample. The sequenced material came from blood. These receptors were taken from a woman aged 55-69 years with Graves' ophthalmopathy.

This clonotype has only a few counts. V gene TRBV20-1 combines with J gene TRBJ2-4; TRBD1 agrees at 10 bases. The CDR3 extends over 15 amino acids. The germline CDR1 and CDR2 sequences are DFQATT and SNEGSKA (reference sequence). Trimming cost V 6 bases and J 4 bases; bases outside gene matches: 9. In nucleotides, the CDR3 is TGCAGTGCAAACCGGGACAGGGGTCTGAAAAACATTCAGTACTTC. Translated, it gives CSANRDRGLKNIQYF.

The gene calls are TRBV24-1 and TRBJ2-3, with 7 nucleotides matching TRBD1. The germline gives CDR1 KGHDR, CDR2 SFDVKD. The CDR3 is 15 amino acids. J gave up 8 bases and V 3 bases, and 10 bases lay outside the gene matches. DNA for the CDR3: TGTGCCACCAGTGATCCTACAGGGGAGAGATTTACGCAGTATTTT. It translates to CATSDPTGERFTQYF.

This clonotype was detected many times. The genes are TRBV12-3 or TRBV12-4 and TRBJ2-2; 8 nucleotides match TRBD2. The CDR3 is 15 amino acids. V trimming: 6 bases; J trimming: 1 base; junction bases outside the gene matches: 4. DNA for the CDR3: TGTGCCAGCAGACTTAGCGGGGAGAACACCGGGGAGCTGTTTTTT. Protein: CASRLSGENTGELFF.

This clonotype has a count of ten or more. The J gene is TRBJ1-2, the V gene TRBV28; D may be TRBD1 (6 bases). Germline-derived CDR1 and CDR2 are MDHEN and SYDVKM. With 6 bases removed from V and 5 bases from J, the gap between germline ends came to 13 bases. This CDR3 comprises 13 residues. The CDR3 sequence: CASSPPGTYGYTF. The CDR3 DNA is TGTGCCAGCAGCCCGCCCGGGACATATGGCTACACCTTC.

The chain recombines TRBV4-2 with TRBJ2-3; 11 bases align to TRBD1. V was pared by 3 bases and J by 5 bases, with 4 bases of the junction left unmatched. Germline V gene sequence: CDR1 LGHNA, CDR2 YNFKEQ. The length of the CDR3 is 15 residues. The DNA of the CDR3 is TGTGCCAGCAGCCACCGGGACAGGGGGGTAGATACGCAGTATTTT. Protein product: CASSHRDRGVDTQYF.

The table lists this clonotype with many counts. This chain connects TRBV9 to TRBJ2-7; TRBD2 matches at 8 bases. This CDR3 contains 16 residues. Germline V gene data show CDR1 as SGDLS and CDR2 as YYNGEE. V gave up 0 bases and J gave up 2 bases; unmatched junction bases: 7. The CDR3 nucleotides are TGTGCCAGCAGCGTAGCTCCCGGGACTAGGACCTACGAGCAGTACTTC. Translating gives CASSVAPGTRTYEQYF. The whole variable domain, filled in from reference TRBV9 and TRBJ2-7, reads DSGVTQTPKHLITATGQRVTLRCSPRSGDLSVYWYQQSLDQGLQFLIQYYNGEERAKGNILERFSAQQFPDLHSELNLSSLELGDSALYFCASSVAPGTRTYEQYFGPGTRLTVT.

This chain uses TRBV19 with TRBJ2-3, with unresolved D. Germline V lookup: CDR1 LNHDA, CDR2 SQIVND (reference sequence). The CDR3 runs 15 residues. Trimming removed 6 bases at V and 2 bases at J, with 15 bases between. The CDR3: CASSIRARNTDTQYF. CDR3 sequence (DNA): TGTGCCAGTAGCATTAGGGCCCGAAACACAGATACGCAGTATTTT.

This clonotype has ten or more counts. The chain combines TRBV20-1 with TRBJ1-1, with D maybe TRBD1 (5 bases). The CDR3 is 15 amino acids. V dropped 6 bases and J dropped 1 base, with 18 bases sitting between them. CDR1 is DFQATT and CDR2 is SNEGSKA in the germline V gene (reference sequence). In nucleotides, the CDR3 is TGCAGTGCCCGATCCCAAGACAGCCCGAACACTGAAGCTTTCTTT. Its protein product is CSARSQDSPNTEAFF.

This clonotype has ten or more counts. The chain recombines TRBV5-1 with TRBJ2-1; D might be TRBD2 (6 bases). Deletions cut 1 base from V and 7 bases from J, with 18 bases between. The CDR3 extends over 16 amino acids. Germline V gene lookup returns CDR1 SGHRS and CDR2 YFSETQ. In nucleotides, the CDR3 is TGCGCCAGCAGCTTGTTTCCGACGGGAGAGGGGAATGAGCAGTTCTTC. Protein: CASSLFPTGEGNEQFF.

At least ten counts were recorded for this clonotype. V is TRBV29-1 and J is TRBJ2-3, with D tentatively TRBD1 (5 bases). CDR3 size: 15 residues. The germline V gene has CDR1 SQVTM and CDR2 ANQGSEA. V gave up 1 base and J gave up 0 bases, with 11 bases separating them. This chain's CDR3 is CSVEGDSTSTDTQYF. The CDR3 DNA is TGCAGCGTTGAAGGCGACAGTACTAGCACAGATACGCAGTATTTT.

This clonotype has more than one count but fewer than ten. The J gene is TRBJ2-2, the V gene TRBV28; 12 nucleotides agree with TRBD1. Germline lookup yields CDR1 MDHEN and CDR2 SYDVKM. This CDR3 contains 14 residues. Unmatched junction bases numbered 4, after V lost 7 bases and J lost 7 bases. CDR3 sequence: CASKGQGAFGELFF. The CDR3, as DNA: TGTGCCAGCAAGGGACAGGGGGCCTTCGGGGAGCTGTTTTTT.

V and J are TRBV19 and TRBJ1-4; no firm D call. The V gene lost 2 bases and the J gene lost 8 bases, with 24 bases spanning the gap. There are 18 residues in the CDR3. Germline V lookup: CDR1 LNHDA, CDR2 SQIVND (reference sequence). CDR3 in DNA: TGTGCCAGTAGTATAACACGGATACGTGGCGGTGTTGGAGAAAAACTGTTTTTT. The encoded protein is CASSITRIRGGVGEKLFF.

In this sample, this clonotype turned up many times. The rearrangement links TRBV12-3 or TRBV12-4 to TRBJ2-3, with D perhaps TRBD1 (5 bases). V lost 3 bases to trimming and J lost 2 bases, with 12 bases between them. This CDR3 contains 15 residues. CDR3 nucleotides: TGTGCCAGCAGTTTCGCCGCAGGGATCACAGATACGCAGTATTTT. Translated: CASSFAAGITDTQYF.

This clonotype has a count of ten or more. The CDR3 loop reads CASSRLRTSGMYQETQYF. The CDR3 bases are TGTGCCAGCAGCCGACTCCGGACTAGCGGGATGTACCAAGAGACCCAGTACTTC. The chain has TRBV28 and TRBJ2-5, with 12 bases fitting TRBD2. Looked up from germline, CDR1 is MDHEN and CDR2 is SYDVKM. The CDR3 runs to 18 residues. V trimming: 6 bases; J trimming: 0 bases; junction bases outside the gene matches: 11. The full variable domain, rest sourced from reference TRBV28 and TRBJ2-5, is DVKVTQSSRYLVKRTGEKVFLECVQDMDHENMFWYRQDPGLGLRLIYFSYDVKMKEKGDIPEGYSVSREKKERFSLILESASTNQTSMYLCASSRLRTSGMYQETQYFGPGTRLLVL.

This clonotype appeared many times. V and J are TRBV12-3 or TRBV12-4 and TRBJ1-1; D is perhaps TRBD1 (5 bases). Deletions cut 6 bases from V and 11 bases from J, with 16 bases between. The CDR3 is 12 amino acids. CDR3 in DNA: TGTGCCAGCAGCCTAAGACAGCTTCAGGCTTTCTTT. The encoded protein is CASSLRQLQAFF.

This clonotype was seen a few times. The V gene is TRBV11-2, the J gene TRBJ1-3; D gene uncertain. Germline V gives CDR1 SGHAT, CDR2 FQNNGV. CDR3 length: 13 amino acids. Trimming shortened V by 5 bases and J by 7 bases, and 12 bases separated the two germline ends. CDR3 bases: TGTGCCAGCAGCGCCGGTCTAACTAACACCATATATTTT. Residues: CASSAGLTNTIYF.

The sample holds a few counts of this clonotype. The chain employs TRBV30 and TRBJ2-7, with 7 bases fitting TRBD1. CDR1 is GTSNPN, CDR2 SVGIG, per germline (reference sequence). J gave up 5 bases and V 8 bases, and 9 bases lay outside the gene matches. The CDR3 has 12 amino acids. This CDR3 is CAAQGQSNEQYF. The CDR3 DNA reads as TGTGCCGCCCAGGGACAGTCCAACGAGCAGTACTTC.

This clonotype was detected only a few times. This rearrangement joins TRBV20-1 to TRBJ2-1; D perhaps matches TRBD2 (6 bases). Trimming took off 4 bases at V and 6 bases at J, with 16 bases between the two ends. The CDR3 runs 14 residues. CDR1 DFQATT and CDR2 SNEGSKA come from the germline V gene (reference sequence). CDR3 amino acids: CSAMGDSRANEQFF. The CDR3 bases are TGCAGTGCTATGGGGGACTCCCGAGCCAATGAGCAGTTCTTC.

This clonotype was counted ten times or more. This chain connects TRBV7-2 to TRBJ2-1, with D perhaps TRBD2 (5 bases). Germline CDR1 SGHTA, CDR2 FQGNSA. CDR3 length equals 12 residues. V lost 4 bases and J 6 bases, leaving 7 bases between the germline ends. The CDR3 loop reads CASSSGFNEQFF. CDR3 nucleotide sequence: TGTGCCAGCAGCTCGGGATTCAATGAGCAGTTCTTC.

As for this clonotype: Because it lacks the conserved phenylalanine or tryptophan at the end, this CDR3 is likely a read error. The CDR3 loop reads CASSFTRDETQYL. The DNA for the CDR3 is TGCGCCAGCAGCTTTACCCGGGACGAGACCCAGTACCTC. This chain connects TRBV5-1 to TRBJ2-5; D tentatively fits TRBD1 or TRBD2 (5 bases each). This CDR3 comprises 13 residues. V lost 2 bases and J lost 5, with 10 bases in between. CDR1 and CDR2 (germline): SGHRS, YFSETQ.

V usage is TRBV3-1 and J usage is TRBJ2-7, with a tentative D call TRBD1 (8 bases). From germline, CDR1 is LGHDT and CDR2 YNNKEL (reference sequence). The CDR3 spans 15 residues. Trimming stripped 2 bases from V and 2 bases from J, with 13 bases between. The CDR3 sequence is CASSQTGGGAYEQYF. The CDR3 nucleotides are TGTGCCAGCAGCCAAACAGGGGGGGGGGCCTACGAGCAGTACTTC.

This clonotype was counted at least ten times. This chain uses TRBV7-3 with TRBJ2-1, with TRBD1 as a possible D gene (7 bases). This CDR3 has 14 residues. The V and J ends lost 5 bases and 12 bases respectively, with 20 bases between them. Germline loops: CDR1 SGHTA, CDR2 FQGTGA. CDR3 bases: TGTGCCAGCAGCAAGGGACAGTCGGACTACGGGCAGTTCTTC. It is translated as CASSKGQSDYGQFF.

This clonotype occurred many times. The chain recombines TRBV7-3 with TRBJ1-1; 8 bases fit TRBD1. The CDR3 length is 14 residues. V shed 5 bases, J shed 4 bases, and the junction held 6 bases outside the gene matches. Germline CDR1 SGHTA, CDR2 FQGTGA. The CDR3 protein is CASSIQGASTEAFF. The CDR3 DNA is TGTGCCAGCAGCATCCAGGGGGCGAGCACTGAAGCTTTCTTT.